The rows below give T cell receptor beta chains drawn from one sample of a study of T cell responses to AZD1222 COVID-19 vaccine. Some clones are missing from TCRdb's copy, which holds only in-frame ones; the method was immunoSEQ multiplex PCR. The sample lists tens of thousands of clones, 90% occurring once. Sequencing used peripheral blood, obtained on day 0 of AZD1222 vaccination. The receptor source for this set is an adult in good health. The CDR3 runs from the conserved cysteine through the conserved F or W. D genes are given only for firm matches. Where a row states a size, it is once, few, many or the class of an expanded clone; other rows omit it.

d_call,j_call,v_call,clone_size,cdr3_nt,cdr3_aa
TRBD2,TRBJ2-3,TRBV7-2,once,TGTGCCAGCAGCGCGAGCCTAGCGGGGGGCACAGATACGCAGTATTTT,CASSASLAGGTDTQYF
NA,TRBJ1-1,TRBV24-1,NA,TGTGCCACCAGTGATCGGGGCGCTGAAGCTTTCTTT,CATSDRGAEAFF
TRBD2,TRBJ2-1,TRBV2,NA,TGTGCCAGTCTGGGGACTAGCGGGGGGGGCTCCTACAATGAGCAGTTCTTC,CASLGTSGGGSYNEQFF
NA,TRBJ1-2,TRBV9,NA,TGTGCCAGCAGCGTAGTAGACAGTTTTAACTATGGCTACACCTTC,CASSVVDSFNYGYTF
NA,TRBJ2-4,TRBV5-5,NA,TGTGCCAGTATCGTCCTGGGCACTACCAAAAACATTCAGTACTTC,CASIVLGTTKNIQYF
NA,TRBJ1-1,TRBV15,NA,TGTGCCACCAGCAGAGATCTTGGACAGAACACTGAAGCTTTCTTT,CATSRDLGQNTEAFF
TRBD1,TRBJ1-1,TRBV4-1,NA,TGCGCCAGCAGCCAAGTCCCCACAGGGGGCACTGAAGCTTTCTTT,CASSQVPTGGTEAFF
NA,TRBJ1-2,TRBV2,NA,TGTGCCAGCTCAGGGGAAAACTATGGCTACACCTTC,CASSGENYGYTF
TRBD1,TRBJ1-2,TRBV28,NA,TGTGCCAGCAGTCGCCCCGGGACAGTTAACTATGGCTACACCTTC,CASSRPGTVNYGYTF
NA,TRBJ2-1,TRBV7-3,once,TGTGCCAGCAGCCGAAGGGACCGCAATGAGCAGTTCTTC,CASSRRDRNEQFF
NA,TRBJ1-4,TRBV6-6,NA,TGTGCCAGCAGCGACACTTCCAGGAGGGAAAAACTGTTTTTT,CASSDTSRREKLFF
NA,TRBJ1-5,TRBV4-2,NA,TGTGCCAGCAGCCAAGATTCTCAGGGCCATCAGCCCCAGCATTTT,CASSQDSQGHQPQHF
TRBD1,TRBJ1-2,TRBV19,NA,TGTGCCAGTAGTAGGCAGGGGGTTAACTATGGCTACACCTTC,CASSRQGVNYGYTF
TRBD1,TRBJ1-6,TRBV2,NA,TGTGCCAGCAGTGGGACAGGGGACTATAATTCACCCCTCCACTTT,CASSGTGDYNSPLHF
NA,TRBJ1-2,TRBV6-5,NA,TGTGCCAGCAGTTACTCGGGGAACTATGGCTACACCTTC,CASSYSGNYGYTF
NA,TRBJ2-7,TRBV10-1,NA,TGCGCCAGCAGCGCGGGACAGTCGAAGTCCTACGAGCAGTACTTC,CASSAGQSKSYEQYF
NA,TRBJ1-3,TRBV30,NA,TGTGCCTGGAGGACAGCGGGAAACACCATATATTTT,CAWRTAGNTIYF
NA,TRBJ2-2,TRBV14,NA,TGTGCCAGCAGCCCGGACTTGAACACCGGGGAGCTGTTTTTT,CASSPDLNTGELFF
TRBD1,TRBJ2-7,TRBV19,NA,TGTGCCAGTACCGTTGGGACAGGGTTCCACGAGCAGTACTTC,CASTVGTGFHEQYF
NA,TRBJ2-5,TRBV14,NA,TGTGCCAGCAGCCCTCAGACAAAGCAAGAGACCCAGTACTTC,CASSPQTKQETQYF
NA,TRBJ1-2,TRBV7-8,NA,TGTGCCAGCAGCTTAGTCGGCAGGGACTATGGCTACACCTTC,CASSLVGRDYGYTF
NA,TRBJ2-2,TRBV14,NA,TGTGCCAGCAGCCGACTAGGGTCTTTGGAGCTGTTTTTT,CASSRLGSLELFF
NA,TRBJ2-2,TRBV6-5,NA,TGTGCCAGCACCTCCCCGTACACCGGGGAGCTGTTTTTT,CASTSPYTGELFF
NA,TRBJ1-3,TRBV15,NA,TGTGCCACCAGCTCCCAGGCTGGAAACACCATATATTTT,CATSSQAGNTIYF
NA,TRBJ1-5,TRBV19,NA,TGTGCCAGTAGTCCCCGGGCGGCCGGATCCAATCAGCCCCAGCATTTT,CASSPRAAGSNQPQHF
NA,TRBJ2-1,TRBV13,NA,TGTGCCAGCAGCTTAGATACCCGGAATGAGCAGTTCTTC,CASSLDTRNEQFF
NA,TRBJ2-3,TRBV7-2,NA,TGTGCCAGCAGCGCCGGTGCTGGGGCCAGCACAGATACGCAGTATTTT,CASSAGAGASTDTQYF
NA,TRBJ2-7,TRBV12-3/TRBV12-4,NA,TGTGCCAGCAGCCGAACAGGGTTTTACGAGCAGTACTTC,CASSRTGFYEQYF
NA,TRBJ1-5,TRBV3-1/TRBV3-2,NA,TGTGCCAGCAGCCAAGCAGGGAATCAGCCCCAGCATTTT,CASSQAGNQPQHF
NA,TRBJ2-7,TRBV29-1,once,TGCAGCGTCATATTAGTTTCCTACGAGCAGTACTTC,CSVILVSYEQYF
TRBD2,TRBJ2-5,TRBV13,NA,TGTGCCAGCAGCTTGAGACTAGCGGGGGATCTCCTCCAAGAGACCCAGTACTTC,CASSLRLAGDLLQETQYF
TRBD2,TRBJ2-1,TRBV27,NA,TGTGCCAGCAGTTTAAGGGGACTAGCGGGGGGGTTAGAGCAGTTCTTC,CASSLRGLAGGLEQFF
NA,TRBJ2-2,TRBV15,NA,TGTGCCACCAGCAGAGCGAGGGGGACGAACACCGGGGAGCTGTTTTTT,CATSRARGTNTGELFF
NA,TRBJ1-3,TRBV28,NA,TGTGCCAGCAGCTCTAGAACTCGGGGGGTATCTGGAAACACCATATATTTT,CASSSRTRGVSGNTIYF
NA,TRBJ1-5,TRBV28,NA,TGTGCCAGCCTCGGGGGCAATCAGCCCCAGCATTTT,CASLGGNQPQHF
TRBD1,TRBJ1-4,TRBV27,NA,TGTGCCAGCAGTTTCGCCTACAGGGGCGGGGATGAAAAACTGTTTTTT,CASSFAYRGGDEKLFF
TRBD1,TRBJ1-1,TRBV27,NA,TGTGCCAGCAGTTTATCGGGGGACAGGCCGAACACTGAAGCTTTCTTT,CASSLSGDRPNTEAFF
NA,TRBJ1-2,TRBV14,few,TGTGCCAGCAGCCAAGATCTATATGGGTATGGCTACACCTTC,CASSQDLYGYGYTF
TRBD1,TRBJ1-2,TRBV28,NA,TGTGCCAGCAGTCCGGGGACAGGGGGCCGCAACTATGGCTACACCTTC,CASSPGTGGRNYGYTF
NA,TRBJ2-7,TRBV3-1/TRBV3-2,once,TGTGCCAGCAGCCAAGCACAGGGCGGTTTCTACGAGCAGTACTTC,CASSQAQGGFYEQYF
TRBD2,TRBJ2-3,TRBV7-2,NA,TGTGCCAGCAGCATCACACGGACTAGCGGGGGCCCTGCGCAGTATTTT,CASSITRTSGGPAQYF
NA,TRBJ2-3,TRBV4-1,NA,TGCGCCAGCAGCCCCGACGCTCGGCAGTCTAGCACAGATACGCAGTATTTT,CASSPDARQSSTDTQYF
NA,TRBJ1-5,TRBV7-8,NA,TGTGCCAGCAGCTTAACTATCCTTTCTCCCACCGGTCAGCCCCAGCATTTT,CASSLTILSPTGQPQHF
NA,TRBJ2-3,TRBV5-1,once,TGCGCCAGCAGCTTGGATGGTACAGATACGCAGTATTTT,CASSLDGTDTQYF
TRBD2,TRBJ2-1,TRBV4-1,NA,TGCGCCAGCAGCCGAACTAGCGGGGGGTATAATGAGCAGTTCTTC,CASSRTSGGYNEQFF
NA,TRBJ1-1,TRBV28,NA,TGTGCCAGCAGCATAAGCGGGGGAAGCACTGAAGCTTTCTTT,CASSISGGSTEAFF
NA,TRBJ1-1,TRBV27,NA,TGTGCCAGCAGTTTATCGTGGATGAACACTGAAGCTTTCTTT,CASSLSWMNTEAFF
NA,TRBJ2-2,TRBV2,few,NA,CASSTSGTGELFF
NA,TRBJ2-1,TRBV3-1/TRBV3-2,NA,TGTGCCAGCAGCCAAGTGGGGAATGAGCAGTTCTTC,CASSQVGNEQFF
NA,TRBJ2-3,TRBV11-2,NA,TGTGCCAGCAGCTTAGGGGCGGGATTAGGAACAGATACGCAGTATTTT,CASSLGAGLGTDTQYF
TRBD1,TRBJ2-3,TRBV7-6,once,TGTGCCAGCAGCTTATACGGGACAGGGGCGTTCACAGATACGCAGTATTTT,CASSLYGTGAFTDTQYF
NA,TRBJ1-1,TRBV28,NA,TGTGCCAGCGGGCTAACACTGAACACTGAAGCTTTCTTT,CASGLTLNTEAFF
TRBD2,TRBJ2-5,TRBV7-9,few,TGTGCCAGCAGCTTAGCTAGCGGGGGGGCCGAGACCCAGTACTTC,CASSLASGGAETQYF
NA,TRBJ1-3,TRBV6-6,few,TGTGCCAGCAGCGTAGGAGGAAACACCATATATTTT,CASSVGGNTIYF
TRBD1,TRBJ1-1,TRBV14,NA,TGTGCCAGCAGCCAAGCCAGGACAGGGGAGGACACTGAAGCTTTCTTT,CASSQARTGEDTEAFF